Following are 21 T cell receptor beta chains from one sample sequenced in a study of blood T cell repertoires in COVID-19. TCRdb's table, derived via immunoSEQ multiplex PCR, lists solely in-frame clones and lacks some. Counted here are more than 200,000 clones, around 88% occurring once; the ten biggest clones make up 4.1%. Sequences were obtained from PBMCs or T cells enriched from blood (not recorded which). Receptor source: a woman under 40 who had recovered from COVID-19.

V is TRBV5-4 and J is TRBJ1-2, with D tentatively TRBD1 (6 bases). Trimming took off 3 bases at V and 4 bases at J, with 10 bases between the two ends. Germline loops: CDR1 SGHNT, CDR2 YYREEE (reference sequence). The CDR3 loop spans 13 amino acids. As DNA, the CDR3 is TGTGCCAGCAGCTCACAGGGTGGCTATGGCTACACCTTC. Translation: CASSSQGGYGYTF.

This chain links TRBV9 with TRBJ2-5; TRBD1 matches 9 bases. In germline, CDR1 is SGDLS, CDR2 YYNGEE. The CDR3 sequence is 14 residues long. Germline trimming cut 4 bases from V and 7 bases from J; bases unmatched to any gene: 8. The CDR3 DNA reads TGTGCCAGCAGCCTGGGACAGGGAGGTGGGACCCAGTACTTC. Amino acids: CASSLGQGGGTQYF.

V and J are TRBV4-2 and TRBJ2-2; D is unclear. CDR3 length equals 15 residues. Trimming pared 3 bases from V and 1 base from J, leaving 9 bases between. The germline V gene has CDR1 LGHNA and CDR2 YNFKEQ. CDR3 protein: CASSHKERNTGELFF. CDR3 nucleotide sequence: TGTGCCAGCAGCCACAAAGAGAGGAACACCGGGGAGCTGTTTTTT.

The chain uses TRBV4-2 and TRBJ1-1; unclear D gene. The length of the CDR3 is 18 residues. The germline V and J ends were trimmed by 0 bases and 4 bases, with 21 bases remaining between them. Germline values: CDR1 LGHNA, CDR2 YNFKEQ. CDR3 DNA sequence: TGTGCCAGCAGCCAAGAGGGTGGGCCGTCGAATGTGGGCACTGAAGCTTTCTTT. Translating gives CASSQEGGPSNVGTEAFF.

The V and J genes are TRBV7-2 and TRBJ2-2; TRBD2 matches 10 bases. The V segment lost 5 bases and the J segment 7 bases; nucleotides outside the gene matches: 4. Germline lookup yields CDR1 SGHTA and CDR2 FQGNSA. There are 14 residues in the CDR3. The CDR3 spells CASSGSGRVGELFF. The CDR3 nucleotides are TGTGCCAGCAGCGGGAGCGGGAGGGTCGGGGAGCTGTTTTTT.

The chain recombines TRBV24-1 with TRBJ2-3; no clear D gene. Between the trimmed V and J ends, which lost 4 bases and 0 bases, there was a span of 16 bases. This CDR3 contains 17 residues. Germline V gene lookup returns CDR1 KGHDR and CDR2 SFDVKD. CDR3 sequence (DNA): TGTGCCACCAGTGACAGCTTCTCTGCTAGTAGCACAGATACGCAGTATTTT. This encodes CATSDSFSASSTDTQYF.

V and J are TRBV28 and TRBJ1-5, with D maybe TRBD1 (6 bases). CDR3 length: 14 amino acids. Germline V gene lookup returns CDR1 MDHEN and CDR2 SYDVKM. V gave up 5 bases and J gave up 3 bases, with 11 bases separating them. This CDR3 is CASSRYRDNQPQHF. DNA for the CDR3: TGTGCCAGCAGTCGTTACAGGGACAATCAGCCCCAGCATTTT.

J is TRBJ1-5 and V is TRBV3-1 (or the pseudogene TRBV3-2); 9 nucleotides match TRBD1. The CDR3 extends over 15 amino acids. CDR1 is LGHDT, CDR2 YNNKEL, per germline (reference sequence). With V trimmed by 8 bases and J by 7 bases, 12 bases remained unmatched. CDR3: CASSFSGQGGQPQHF. The CDR3 DNA follows: TGTGCCAGCTCGTTTTCGGGACAGGGTGGACAGCCCCAGCATTTT.

The V gene is TRBV7-2, the J gene TRBJ2-7; D gene uncertain. V gave up 4 bases and J gave up 2 bases, with 12 bases separating them. The CDR3 runs 14 residues. CDR1 and CDR2 from the germline V gene are SGHTA and FQGNSA. CDR3 loop: CASSYSRNPYEQYF. CDR3 nucleotide sequence: TGTGCCAGCAGCTATAGTAGAAACCCCTACGAGCAGTACTTC.

The V gene is TRBV11-2, the J gene TRBJ2-5; no clear D gene. V was trimmed by 5 bases and J by 5 bases, leaving 6 bases between them. Germline V gene data show CDR1 as SGHAT and CDR2 as FQNNGV. This CDR3 is 11 amino acids long. The CDR3 sequence is CASSRYETQYF. CDR3 in DNA: TGTGCCAGCAGCCGGTACGAGACCCAGTACTTC.

V is TRBV12-3 or TRBV12-4 and J is TRBJ2-1; the match to TRBD1 covers 7 bases. This CDR3 spans 12 amino acids. V dropped 6 bases and J dropped 15; count of bases not matched to a gene: 11. The CDR3 region is CASSVGGAGPFF. For the CDR3, the DNA is TGTGCCAGCAGCGTAGGGGGCGCCGGTCCGTTCTTC.

The chain is built from TRBV10-1 and TRBJ1-1; D remains unclear. Germline-derived CDR1 and CDR2 are WNHNN and SYGVQD (reference sequence). The V gene lost 6 bases and the J gene lost 5 bases, with 13 bases spanning the gap. The CDR3 spans 13 residues. This chain's CDR3 is CASRGGFTTEAFF. CDR3 in DNA: TGCGCCAGCAGGGGAGGGTTTACGACTGAAGCTTTCTTT.

This clone is a singleton in its sample. V gene TRBV7-9 combines with J gene TRBJ1-4; possible D gene TRBD1, 5 bases. Per the germline V gene, CDR1 is SEHNR and CDR2 is FQNEAQ (reference sequence). The CDR3 loop spans 13 amino acids. V was clipped by 4 bases and J by 6 bases, with 9 bases between them. Here the CDR3 reads CASSSGVDEKLFF. The CDR3 coding sequence is TGTGCCAGCAGCTCGGGGGTCGATGAAAAACTGTTTTTT.

The chain carries TRBV10-3 and TRBJ1-3, with a weak D call TRBD1 (5 bases). CDR3 length: 16 residues. Germline V gives CDR1 ENHRY, CDR2 SYGVKD. V was trimmed by 0 bases and J by 1 base, leaving 10 bases between them. CDR3 region: CAISESVGGSGNTIYF. CDR3 nucleotides: TGTGCCATCAGTGAGTCGGTGGGGGGTTCTGGAAACACCATATATTTT.

This clone was counted a single time. The chain links TRBV2 to TRBJ1-2; TRBD1 matches 7 bases. This CDR3 has 14 amino acids. In germline, CDR1 is SNHLY, CDR2 FYNNEI. With 4 bases clipped from V and 6 bases from J, the junction kept 8 bases outside the gene matches. This chain's CDR3 is CASSARQGINGYTF. As DNA, the CDR3 is TGTGCCAGCAGTGCCCGACAGGGTATAAATGGCTACACCTTC.

This clone was observed a single time. The chain combines TRBV28 with TRBJ2-3, with 8 bases aligning to TRBD2. Germline V gene data show CDR1 as MDHEN and CDR2 as SYDVKM. The CDR3 is made up of 18 amino acids. J was trimmed by 0 bases and V by 6 bases; bases with no gene match: 14. CDR3 nucleotide sequence: TGTGCCAGCAGCCCCATGAGGCGGGCTAGCGGGAGCACAGATACGCAGTATTTT. Translated: CASSPMRRASGSTDTQYF. Combining the CDR3 with reference TRBV28 and TRBJ2-3 gives the whole variable domain DVKVTQSSRYLVKRTGEKVFLECVQDMDHENMFWYRQDPGLGLRLIYFSYDVKMKEKGDIPEGYSVSREKKERFSLILESASTNQTSMYLCASSPMRRASGSTDTQYFGPGTRLTVL.

The chain carries TRBV19 and TRBJ1-4, with 7 bases aligning to TRBD1. V was pared by 4 bases and J by 4 bases, with 3 bases of the junction left unmatched. Germline CDR1 reads LNHDA; CDR2 reads SQIVND (reference sequence). There are 14 residues in the CDR3. DNA of the CDR3: TGTGCCAGTAGTAAGGGACAGCATAATGAAAAACTGTTTTTT. Its translation is CASSKGQHNEKLFF.

The rearrangement uses TRBV5-4 and TRBJ1-5; D uncertain. Germline values: CDR1 SGHNT, CDR2 YYREEE (reference sequence). Trimming shortened V by 1 base and J by 6 bases, and 14 bases separated the two germline ends. The CDR3 runs 15 residues. This CDR3 is CASSLSAGAGQPQHF. The CDR3 bases are TGTGCCAGCAGCTTGAGCGCCGGCGCGGGTCAGCCCCAGCATTTT.

The V and J genes are TRBV6-2 or TRBV6-3 and TRBJ2-5; tentative D call: TRBD2 (5 bases). With 5 bases removed from V and 5 bases from J, the gap between germline ends came to 18 bases. Per germline, CDR1 MNHEY and CDR2 SVGEGT. The CDR3 extends over 15 amino acids. CDR3 DNA: TGTGCCAGCAGTCTTACTCATGGTATAGCGGAGACCCAGTACTTC. As protein: CASSLTHGIAETQYF.

The CDR3 spells CASSQDRLAWTEQYF. The CDR3 nucleotides are TGCGCCAGCAGCCAAGATCGGCTAGCATGGACCGAGCAGTACTTC. The chain joins TRBV4-1 to TRBJ2-7; possible D gene TRBD2, 5 bases. Trimming pared 0 bases from V and 6 bases from J, leaving 15 bases between. The CDR3 extends over 15 amino acids. The germline V gene has CDR1 MGHRA and CDR2 YSYEKL.

A single count supports this clone. The rearrangement uses TRBV20-1 and TRBJ2-4; 9 bases align to TRBD2. Unmatched junction bases numbered 5, after V lost 3 bases and J lost 2 bases. CDR1 and CDR2 (germline): DFQATT, SNEGSKA (reference sequence). This CDR3 contains 15 residues. The CDR3 coding sequence is TGCAGTGCTAGTGCGGGAGGGGTTTCCAAAAACATTCAGTACTTC. It is translated as CSASAGGVSKNIQYF.